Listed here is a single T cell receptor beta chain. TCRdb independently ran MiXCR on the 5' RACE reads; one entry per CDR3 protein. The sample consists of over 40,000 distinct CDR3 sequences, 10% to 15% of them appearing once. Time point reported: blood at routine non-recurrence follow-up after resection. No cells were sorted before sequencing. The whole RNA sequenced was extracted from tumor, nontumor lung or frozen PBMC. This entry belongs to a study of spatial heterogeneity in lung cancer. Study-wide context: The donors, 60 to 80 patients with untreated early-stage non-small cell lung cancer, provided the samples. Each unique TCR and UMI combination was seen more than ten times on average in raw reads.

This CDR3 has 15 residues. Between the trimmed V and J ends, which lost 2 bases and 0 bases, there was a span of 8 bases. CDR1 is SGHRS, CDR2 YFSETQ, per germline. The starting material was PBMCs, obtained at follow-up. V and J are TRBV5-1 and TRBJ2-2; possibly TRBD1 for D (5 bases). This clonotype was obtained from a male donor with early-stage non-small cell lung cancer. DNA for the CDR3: TGCGCCAGCAGCTTCAGGGCTTCGAACACCGGGGAGCTGTTTTTT. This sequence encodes CASSFRASNTGELFF.